Below, one T cell receptor beta chain is given with its context. The data belong to a study of blood T cell repertoires in COVID-19. Study summary: Sources were T cells, B-cell-depleted T cells, or PBMCs; the material itself was cDNA or gDNA.

Generated by immunoSEQ multiplex PCR, the TCRdb table keeps only in-frame clones and is missing some. Of roughly 200,000 clones detected, approximately 81% appear once; the ten largest clones hold about 10%. The CDR3 runs 13 residues. The germline gives CDR1 SGDLS, CDR2 YYNGEE. Trimming took 4 bases from V and 9 from J, leaving 11 bases between them. The TCR sequence derives from a woman older than 75 with COVID-19, enrolled during active disease. The sample consisted of peripheral blood. V gene TRBV9 combines with J gene TRBJ1-6; tentative D call: TRBD1 (6 bases). The DNA of the CDR3 is TGTGCCAGCAGCAGAGGGACAACTTCACCCCTCCACTTT. It translates to CASSRGTTSPLHF.